Listed here are 5 T cell receptor beta chains from one sample, sequenced in a study of blood T cell repertoires in COVID-19. Clones were read by immunoSEQ multiplex PCR, and TCRdb kept only the in-frame ones, dropping some. The table has 180,000 or so clones, roughly 84% seen once. Sequenced sample: PBMCs or T cells enriched from blood (not recorded which). The source is a man aged 45-65 years who had recovered from COVID-19.

V gene TRBV18 combines with J gene TRBJ1-2; no clear D gene. Germline lookup yields CDR1 KGHSH and CDR2 LQKENI. This CDR3 spans 16 amino acids. V lost 3 bases to trimming and J lost 1 base, with 15 bases between them. The DNA of the CDR3 is TGTGCCAGCTCACCGGGGAGGAACAGAAATAACTATGGCTACACCTTC. Amino acids: CASSPGRNRNNYGYTF.

The V call is TRBV10-3, the J call TRBJ1-1; 7 bases fit TRBD1. Germline assignment: CDR1 ENHRY and CDR2 SYGVKD. J lost 4 bases, V lost 0 bases, and 8 bases had no gene match. CDR3 size: 16 residues. This CDR3 reads CAISESFTGESTEAFF. In nucleotides, the CDR3 is TGTGCCATCAGTGAGTCCTTTACAGGGGAGAGCACTGAAGCTTTCTTT.

This clone has a handful of counts. V gene TRBV10-1 combines with J gene TRBJ2-2; maybe TRBD2 (5 bases). CDR1 is WNHNN and CDR2 is SYGVQD in the germline V gene (reference sequence). The CDR3 is 14 amino acids. Trimming removed 4 bases at V and 4 bases at J, with 10 bases between. This CDR3 reads CASSVEGSTGELFF. CDR3 DNA sequence: TGCGCCAGCAGTGTTGAGGGCTCCACCGGGGAGCTGTTTTTT.

J is TRBJ2-1 and V is TRBV5-4; D is unresolved. V shed 1 base and J shed 10 bases, with 6 bases lying between them. The CDR3 covers 11 residues. In germline, CDR1 is SGHNT, CDR2 YYREEE (reference sequence). CDR3 bases: TGTGCCAGCAGCTTGTTCCCAGAGCAGTTCTTC. Protein product: CASSLFPEQFF.

This clone was seen once. The V call is TRBV5-1, the J call TRBJ1-1; 8 bases line up with TRBD1. CDR1 is SGHRS, CDR2 YFSETQ, per germline. Trimming removed 0 bases from V and 6 bases from J; junction bases left unmatched: 4. CDR3 length: 14 residues. CDR3 protein: CASSLDGQGSEAFF. The CDR3 nucleotides read TGCGCCAGCAGCTTGGACGGACAGGGCTCTGAAGCTTTCTTT. The full variable domain, its missing parts supplied by reference TRBV5-1 and TRBJ1-1, is KAGVTQTPRYLIKTRGQQVTLSCSPISGHRSVSWYQQTPGQGLQFLFEYFSETQRNKGNFPGRFSGRQFSNSRSEMNVSTLELGDSALYLCASSLDGQGSEAFFGQGTRLTVV.